This T cell receptor (beta chain) was recorded in a study of breast tumors, draining lymph nodes, adjacent tissues. Study-level results: Most tumor T cells seemingly derive from lymph node, then expand in tumor. Data only fit, rather than demonstrated, lymph node origin of most tumor T cells. Luminal-like breast cancer showed significantly greater tumor-nontumor repertoire similarity than basal-like breast cancer did.

This clonotype was seen a few times. No antigen is known for it. One entry per CDR3 protein results from TCRdb running MiXCR on the multiplex PCR reads. Here the sample spans about 19,000 distinct CDR3 sequences, about 40% being singletons. The CDR3 has 17 amino acids. The germline gives CDR1 MNHEY, CDR2 SMNVEV (reference sequence). V lost 6 bases, J lost 0 bases, and 15 bases lay in between. The chain joins TRBV27 to TRBJ2-6, with D perhaps matching TRBD1 or TRBD2 (5 bases each). The receptor was derived from a female donor with breast cancer. Some clones in this sample may be carry-over from other donors' samples. The source material was breast tumor tissue. The CDR3 protein is CASSSPGTGSGANVLTF. The DNA of the CDR3 is TGTGCCAGCAGCTCCCCCGGGACCGGCTCTGGGGCCAACGTCCTGACTTTC.